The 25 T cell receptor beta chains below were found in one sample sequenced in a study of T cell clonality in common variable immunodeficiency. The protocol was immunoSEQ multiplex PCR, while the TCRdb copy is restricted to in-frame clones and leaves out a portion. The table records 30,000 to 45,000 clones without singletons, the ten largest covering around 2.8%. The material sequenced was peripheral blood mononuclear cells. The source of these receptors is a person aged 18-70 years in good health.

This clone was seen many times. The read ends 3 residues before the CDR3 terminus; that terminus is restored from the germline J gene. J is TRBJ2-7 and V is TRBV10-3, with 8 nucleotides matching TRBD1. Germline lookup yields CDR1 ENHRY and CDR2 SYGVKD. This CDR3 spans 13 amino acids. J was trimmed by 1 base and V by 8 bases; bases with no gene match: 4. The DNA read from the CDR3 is TGTGCCATCGAAAGGGACAGGTCCTACGAG. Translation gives CAIERDRSYE. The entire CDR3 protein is CAIERDRSYEQYF.

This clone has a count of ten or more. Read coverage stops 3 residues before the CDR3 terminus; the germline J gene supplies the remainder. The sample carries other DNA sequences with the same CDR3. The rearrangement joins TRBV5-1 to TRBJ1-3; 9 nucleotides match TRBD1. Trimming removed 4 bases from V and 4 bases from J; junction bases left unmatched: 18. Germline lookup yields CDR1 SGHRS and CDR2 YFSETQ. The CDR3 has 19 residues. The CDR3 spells CASSPSPEQGASSGNTIYF. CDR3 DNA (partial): TGCGCCAGCAGCCCTAGCCCCGAACAGGGGGCGAGCTCCGGAAACACC. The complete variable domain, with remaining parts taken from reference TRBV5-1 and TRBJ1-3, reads KAGVTQTPRYLIKTRGQQVTLSCSPISGHRSVSWYQQTPGQGLQFLFEYFSETQRNKGNFPGRFSGRQFSNSRSEMNVSTLELGDSALYLCASSPSPEQGASSGNTIYFGEGSWLTVV.

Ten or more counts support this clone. CDR3 in amino acids: CSAYRGDSYEQYF. The CDR3 DNA, read in part, is TGCAGCGCTTACCGGGGGGATTCCTACGAG. The rearrangement uses TRBV29-1 and TRBJ2-7; 7 bases match TRBD2. The CDR3 goes on 3 residues after the read ends, and that part is filled in from the germline J gene. The length of the CDR3 is 13 residues. V lost 7 bases, J lost 1 base, and 7 bases stayed unmatched. Looked up from germline, CDR1 is SQVTM and CDR2 is ANQGSEA.

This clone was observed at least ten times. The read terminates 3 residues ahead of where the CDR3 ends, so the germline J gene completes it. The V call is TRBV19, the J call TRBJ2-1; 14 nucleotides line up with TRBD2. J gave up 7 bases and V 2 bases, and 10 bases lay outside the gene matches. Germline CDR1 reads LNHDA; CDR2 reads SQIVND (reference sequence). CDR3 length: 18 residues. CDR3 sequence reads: CASSIRRWGLAGVNEQFF. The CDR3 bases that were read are TGTGCCAGTAGTATACGGCGGTGGGGACTAGCGGGAGTAAATGAG.

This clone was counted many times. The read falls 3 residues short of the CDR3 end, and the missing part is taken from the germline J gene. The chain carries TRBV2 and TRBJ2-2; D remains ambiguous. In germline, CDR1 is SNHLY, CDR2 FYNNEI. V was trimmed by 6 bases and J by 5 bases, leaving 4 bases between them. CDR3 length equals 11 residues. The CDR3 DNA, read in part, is TGTGCCAGCAGCTTGACCGGGGAG. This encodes CASSLTGE. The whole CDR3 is CASSLTGELFF.

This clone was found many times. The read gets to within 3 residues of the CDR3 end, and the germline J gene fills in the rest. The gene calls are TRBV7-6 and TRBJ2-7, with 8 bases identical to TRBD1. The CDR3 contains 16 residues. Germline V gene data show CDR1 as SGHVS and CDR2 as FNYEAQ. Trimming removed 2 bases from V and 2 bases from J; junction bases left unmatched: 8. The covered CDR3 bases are TGTGCCAGCAGCTTACGGTCGGTACAGGGGGCCTACGAG. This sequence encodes CASSLRSVQGAYE. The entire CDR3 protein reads CASSLRSVQGAYEQYF.

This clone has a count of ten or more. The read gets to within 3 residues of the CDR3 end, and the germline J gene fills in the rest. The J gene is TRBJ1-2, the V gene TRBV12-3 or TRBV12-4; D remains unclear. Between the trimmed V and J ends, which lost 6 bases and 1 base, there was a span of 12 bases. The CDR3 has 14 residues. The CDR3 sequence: CASSPGSGNYGYTF. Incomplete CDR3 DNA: TGTGCCAGCAGCCCGGGGTCGGGTAACTATGGC.

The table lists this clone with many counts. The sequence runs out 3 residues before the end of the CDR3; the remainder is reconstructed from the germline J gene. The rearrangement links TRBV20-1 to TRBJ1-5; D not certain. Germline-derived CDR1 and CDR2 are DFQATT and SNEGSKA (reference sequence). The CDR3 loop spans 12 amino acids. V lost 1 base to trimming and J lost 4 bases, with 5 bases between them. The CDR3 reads CSARALNQPQHF. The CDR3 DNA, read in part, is TGCAGTGCTAGAGCGTTAAATCAGCCC.

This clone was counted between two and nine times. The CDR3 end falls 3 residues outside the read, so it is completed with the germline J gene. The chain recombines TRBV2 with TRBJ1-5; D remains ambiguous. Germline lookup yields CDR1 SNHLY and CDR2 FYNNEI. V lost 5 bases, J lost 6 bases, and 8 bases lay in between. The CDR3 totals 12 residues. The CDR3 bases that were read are TGTGCCAGCAGTAGGGTAACTCAGCCC. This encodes CASSRVTQP. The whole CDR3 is CASSRVTQPQHF.

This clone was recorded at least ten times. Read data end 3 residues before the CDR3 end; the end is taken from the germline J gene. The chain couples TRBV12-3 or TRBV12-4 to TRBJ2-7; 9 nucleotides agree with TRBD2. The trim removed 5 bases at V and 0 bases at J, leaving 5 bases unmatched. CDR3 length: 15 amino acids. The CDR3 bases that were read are TGTGCCAGCAGTCGCTCGACTAGCGGCTCCTACGAG. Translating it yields CASSRSTSGSYE. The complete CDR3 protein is CASSRSTSGSYEQYF.

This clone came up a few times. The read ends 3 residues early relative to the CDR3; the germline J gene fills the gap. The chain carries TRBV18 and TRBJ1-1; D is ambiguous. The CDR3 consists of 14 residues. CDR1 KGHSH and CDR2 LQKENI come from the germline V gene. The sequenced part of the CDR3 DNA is TGTGCCAGCTCACCCCCGGCGGGTAGGGAGACC. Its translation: CASSPPAGRET. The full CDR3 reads CASSPPAGRETAFF.

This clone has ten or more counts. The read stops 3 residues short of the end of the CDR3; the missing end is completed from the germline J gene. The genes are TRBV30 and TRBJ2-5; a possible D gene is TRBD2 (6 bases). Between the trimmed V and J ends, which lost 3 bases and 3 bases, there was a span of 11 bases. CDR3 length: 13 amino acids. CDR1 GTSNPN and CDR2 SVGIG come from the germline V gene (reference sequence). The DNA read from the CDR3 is TGTGCCTGGAGCGGGACTTCTAAAGAGACC. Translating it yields CAWSGTSKET. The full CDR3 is CAWSGTSKETQYF.

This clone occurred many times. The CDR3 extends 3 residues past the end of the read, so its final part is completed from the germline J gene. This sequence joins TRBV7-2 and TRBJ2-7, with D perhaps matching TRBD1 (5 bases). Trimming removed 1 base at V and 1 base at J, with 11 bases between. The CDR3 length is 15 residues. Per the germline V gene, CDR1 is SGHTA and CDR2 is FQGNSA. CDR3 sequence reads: CASSLGPGKSYEQYF. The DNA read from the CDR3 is TGTGCCAGCAGCTTAGGACCAGGGAAGTCCTACGAG.

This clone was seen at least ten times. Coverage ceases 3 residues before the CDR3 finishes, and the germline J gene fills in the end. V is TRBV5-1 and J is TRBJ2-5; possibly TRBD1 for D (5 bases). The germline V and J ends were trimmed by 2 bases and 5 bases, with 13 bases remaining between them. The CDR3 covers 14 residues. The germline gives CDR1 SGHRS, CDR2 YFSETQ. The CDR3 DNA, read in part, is TGCGCCAGCAGCTTAGGGCAGGGTGGGGAGACC. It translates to CASSLGQGGET. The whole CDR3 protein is CASSLGQGGETQYF.

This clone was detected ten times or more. The CDR3 spells CASSLNRGSPQHF. Partial CDR3 DNA: TGTGCCAGCAGCCTAAACAGGGGATCGCCC. The chain links TRBV5-6 to TRBJ1-5; TRBD1 matches at 7 bases. The read is 3 residues too short to cover the CDR3 end, so that end is filled in from the germline J gene. The CDR3 is 13 residues long. The germline gives CDR1 SGHDT, CDR2 YYEEEE. The ends lost 4 bases at V and 9 bases at J; junction bases unmatched: 7.

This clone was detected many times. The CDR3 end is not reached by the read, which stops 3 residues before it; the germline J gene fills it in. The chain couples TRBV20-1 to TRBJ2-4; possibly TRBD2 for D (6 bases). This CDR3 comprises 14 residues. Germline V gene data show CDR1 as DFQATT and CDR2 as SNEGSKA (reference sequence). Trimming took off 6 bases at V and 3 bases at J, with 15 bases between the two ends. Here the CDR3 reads CSAGGGRDKNIQYF. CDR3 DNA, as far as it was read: TGCAGTGCGGGGGGAGGCAGGGACAAAAACATT.

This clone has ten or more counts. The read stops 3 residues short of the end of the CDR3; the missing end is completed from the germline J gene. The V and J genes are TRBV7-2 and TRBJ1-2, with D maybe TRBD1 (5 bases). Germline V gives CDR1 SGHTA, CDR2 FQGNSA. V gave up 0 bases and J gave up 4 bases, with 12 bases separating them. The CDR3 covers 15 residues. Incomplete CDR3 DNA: TGTGCCAGCAGCTTAGCCCTCCTAACAGGCTATGGC. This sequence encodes CASSLALLTGYG. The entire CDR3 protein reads CASSLALLTGYGYTF.

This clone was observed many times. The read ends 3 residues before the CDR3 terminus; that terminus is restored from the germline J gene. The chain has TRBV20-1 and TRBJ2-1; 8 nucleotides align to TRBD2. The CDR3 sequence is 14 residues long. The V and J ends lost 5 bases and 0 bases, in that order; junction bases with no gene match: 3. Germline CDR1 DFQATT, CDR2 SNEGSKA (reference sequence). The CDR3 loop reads CSAPGTSSYNEQFF. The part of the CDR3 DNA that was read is TGCAGTGCTCCCGGGACTAGCTCCTACAATGAG.

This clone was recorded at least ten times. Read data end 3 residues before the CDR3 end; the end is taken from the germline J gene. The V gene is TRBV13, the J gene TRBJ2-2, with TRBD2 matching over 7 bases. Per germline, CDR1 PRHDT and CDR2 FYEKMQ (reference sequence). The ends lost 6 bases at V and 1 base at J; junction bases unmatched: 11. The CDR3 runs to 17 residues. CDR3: CASSGRRLAQNTGELFF. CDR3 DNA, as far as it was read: TGTGCCAGCAGTGGGCGTCGACTAGCCCAGAACACCGGGGAG.

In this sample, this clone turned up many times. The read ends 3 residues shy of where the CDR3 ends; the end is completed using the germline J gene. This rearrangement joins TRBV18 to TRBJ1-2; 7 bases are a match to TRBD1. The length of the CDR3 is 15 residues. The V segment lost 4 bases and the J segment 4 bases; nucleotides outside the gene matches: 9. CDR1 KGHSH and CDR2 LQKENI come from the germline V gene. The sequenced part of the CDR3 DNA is TGTGCCAGCTCACTTAACAGGGGTTCAATCTATGGC. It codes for CASSLNRGSIYG. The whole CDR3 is CASSLNRGSIYGYTF.

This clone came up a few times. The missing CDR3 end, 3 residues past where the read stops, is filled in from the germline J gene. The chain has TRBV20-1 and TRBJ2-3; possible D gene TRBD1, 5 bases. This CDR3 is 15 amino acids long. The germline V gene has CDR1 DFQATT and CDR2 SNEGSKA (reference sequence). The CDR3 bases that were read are TGCAGTGCTAGAAGCCAGGGTACTGGCAATCAGCCG. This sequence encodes CSARSQGTGNQP. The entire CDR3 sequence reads CSARSQGTGNQPQYF.

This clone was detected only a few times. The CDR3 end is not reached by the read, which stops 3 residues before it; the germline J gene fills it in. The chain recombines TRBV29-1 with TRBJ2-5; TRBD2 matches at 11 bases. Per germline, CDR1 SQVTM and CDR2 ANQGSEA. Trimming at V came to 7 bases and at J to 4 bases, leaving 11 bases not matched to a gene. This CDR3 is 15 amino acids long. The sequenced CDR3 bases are TGCAGCGCCGATAGCGGGAGGGCCCTGGGAGAGACC. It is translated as CSADSGRALGET. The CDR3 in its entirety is CSADSGRALGETQYF.

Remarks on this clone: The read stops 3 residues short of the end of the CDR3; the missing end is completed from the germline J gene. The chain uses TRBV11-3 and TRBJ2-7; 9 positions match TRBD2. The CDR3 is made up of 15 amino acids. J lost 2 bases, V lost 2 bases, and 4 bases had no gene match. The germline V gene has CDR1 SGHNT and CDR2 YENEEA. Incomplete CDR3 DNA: TGTGCCAGCAGCTTAAATAGCGGGAGTGCCTACGAG. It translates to CASSLNSGSAYE. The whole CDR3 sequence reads CASSLNSGSAYEQYF.

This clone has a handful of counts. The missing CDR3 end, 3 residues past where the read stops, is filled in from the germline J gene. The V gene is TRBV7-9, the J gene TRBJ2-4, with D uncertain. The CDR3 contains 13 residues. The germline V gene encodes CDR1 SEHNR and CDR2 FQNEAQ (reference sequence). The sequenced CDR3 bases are TGTGCCAGCAGCCCAGACACCCTCTATGGT. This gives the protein CASSPDTLYG. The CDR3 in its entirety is CASSPDTLYGQYF.

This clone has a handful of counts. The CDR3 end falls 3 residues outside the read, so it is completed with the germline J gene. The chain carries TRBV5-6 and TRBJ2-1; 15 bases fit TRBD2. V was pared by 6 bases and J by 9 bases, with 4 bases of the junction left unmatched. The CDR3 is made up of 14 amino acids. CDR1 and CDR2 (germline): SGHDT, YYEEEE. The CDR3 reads CASNGLAGGGEQFF. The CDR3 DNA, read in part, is TGTGCCAGCAACGGACTAGCGGGGGGGGGTGAG.